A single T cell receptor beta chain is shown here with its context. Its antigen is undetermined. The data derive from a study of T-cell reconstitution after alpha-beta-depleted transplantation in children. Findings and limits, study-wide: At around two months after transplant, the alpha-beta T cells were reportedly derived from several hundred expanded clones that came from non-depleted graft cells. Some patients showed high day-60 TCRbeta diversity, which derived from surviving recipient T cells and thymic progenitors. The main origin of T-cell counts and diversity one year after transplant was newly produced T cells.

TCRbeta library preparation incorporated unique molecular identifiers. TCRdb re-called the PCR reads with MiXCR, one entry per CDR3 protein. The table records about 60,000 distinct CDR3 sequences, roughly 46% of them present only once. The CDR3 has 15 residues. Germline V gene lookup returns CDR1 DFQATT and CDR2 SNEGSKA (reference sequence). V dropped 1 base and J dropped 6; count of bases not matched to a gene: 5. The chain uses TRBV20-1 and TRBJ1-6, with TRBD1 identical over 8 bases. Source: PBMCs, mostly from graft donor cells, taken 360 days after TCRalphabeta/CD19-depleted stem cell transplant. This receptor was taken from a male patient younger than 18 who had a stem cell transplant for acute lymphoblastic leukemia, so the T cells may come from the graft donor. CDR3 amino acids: CSARGTGFPNSPLHF. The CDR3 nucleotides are TGCAGTGCTAGAGGGACAGGGTTCCCTAATTCACCCCTCCACTTT.